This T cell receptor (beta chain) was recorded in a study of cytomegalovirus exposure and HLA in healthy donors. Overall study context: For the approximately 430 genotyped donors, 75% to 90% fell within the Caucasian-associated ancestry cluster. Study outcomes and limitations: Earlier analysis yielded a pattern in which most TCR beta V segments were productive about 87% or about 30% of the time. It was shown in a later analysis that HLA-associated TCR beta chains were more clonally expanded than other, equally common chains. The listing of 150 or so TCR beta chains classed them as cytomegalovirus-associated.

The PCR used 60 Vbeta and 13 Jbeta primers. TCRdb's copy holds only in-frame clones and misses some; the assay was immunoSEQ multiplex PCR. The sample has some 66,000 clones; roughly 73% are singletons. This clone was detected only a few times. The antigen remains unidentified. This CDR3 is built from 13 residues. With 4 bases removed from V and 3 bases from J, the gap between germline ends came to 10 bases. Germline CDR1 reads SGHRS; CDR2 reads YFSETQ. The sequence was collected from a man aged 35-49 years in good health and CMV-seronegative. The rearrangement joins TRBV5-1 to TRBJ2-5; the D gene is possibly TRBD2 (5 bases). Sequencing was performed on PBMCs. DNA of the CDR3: TGCGCCAGCAGCCAATCGGGGAAAGAGACCCAGTACTTC. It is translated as CASSQSGKETQYF. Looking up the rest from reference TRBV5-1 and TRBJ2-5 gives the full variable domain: KAGVTQTPRYLIKTRGQQVTLSCSPISGHRSVSWYQQTPGQGLQFLFEYFSETQRNKGNFPGRFSGRQFSNSRSEMNVSTLELGDSALYLCASSQSGKETQYFGPGTRLLVL.